This T cell receptor (beta chain) appears in the sequencing data of a study of resident and recirculating memory T cells in vitiligo. The CDR3 is made up of 16 amino acids. J gave up 4 bases and V 5 bases, and 10 bases lay outside the gene matches. In germline, CDR1 is SEHNR, CDR2 FQNEAQ (reference sequence). The repertoire was sequenced with immunoSEQ multiplex PCR; TCRdb's copy has only in-frame clones and lacks some. There are around 76,000 clones in the sample; about 89% occur only once, and 4.9% lies in the top ten. The specimen sequenced was blood. The rearrangement joins TRBV7-9 to TRBJ2-1, with 8 positions matching TRBD2. This TCR was recovered from a male donor with vitiligo. In DNA form, the CDR3 reads TGTGCCAGCAGCCCATGGACTAGCCTTAATTACAATGAGCAGTTCTTC. Translated: CASSPWTSLNYNEQFF.